This entry is about one T cell receptor beta chain. Its cognate antigen has yet to be identified. Qualities for individual bases were not recorded, and no much larger clone is one base off. The CDR3 regions of human TCRbeta chains were subjected to immunosequencing. Under the source paper's analysis protocol: TCRs in the repertoires were matched against a reference library of SARS-CoV-2-specific TCRs that had been generated with the MIRA antigen-specificity platform. Breadth was defined as the fraction of unique TCRs that were SARS-CoV-2-associated. Depth was defined as the fraction of total T cells that were SARS-CoV-2-associated. Using the MIRA data, each spike-specific TCR was assigned both to the spike region to which the TCR was reactive and to a CD4 or CD8 class. Log10-transformed breadth and depth values were compared by one-way ANOVA with Sidak's multiple comparisons tests. TCRdb obtained this table from immuneACCESS and retained in-frame rearrangements with V and J assigned. These tables miss some clones; where compared with another copy, unresolved V genes account for less than half of the shortfall, and the remainder is unexplained. The V and J calls and clone size are taken from that table; D and trimming were inferred from the DNA. For this sample there are around 130,000 clones; more than 85% appear just once. Approximately 2.1% of the sample is taken by the ten largest.

The junction shows trimming of 0 bases on V and 1 base on J, and the gene matches do not reach 6 bases of it. Its CDR3 holds 17 amino acids, cysteine through phenylalanine. Just CDR3 DNA is preserved here, 51 bases in frame from base 1. CDR1 and CDR2, per the germline V gene, are MGHRA and YSYEKL. This specimen comes from a study of T cell responses to AZD1222 COVID-19 vaccine (dated by TCRdb to the early 2020s). As for the study more broadly: A total of 233 trial participants underwent TCR sequencing, of whom about 210 received two doses of AZD1222 and some 26 received two doses of the MenACWY control vaccine. Enrollment into the trials was organized by age into subgroups of 18-55, 56-69 and 70-plus years, and those subgroups contained about 150, 27 and 61 TCR-sequenced participants, respectively.

What this sample's time point label stands for: about 28 days (+/-7) after the second vaccine dose. Because spike-specific TCR depth and breadth did not differ between the two schedules, AZD1222 recipients who got a second dose at roughly 4 weeks were pooled with those who got a second dose at roughly 12 weeks. Vaccinee samples came from UK trials COV001 and COV002, including a single-blind randomized controlled phase 2/3 trial of AZD1222 (ChAdOx1 nCoV-19) in healthy adults. Trial participant PBMC samples were collected at day 0 and day 28 after the second dose for TCRbeta chain sequencing. General study outcomes and caveats: After two AZD1222 doses, spike-specific TCR breadth and depth were significantly higher than at day 0 and than in MenACWY recipients. Reportedly, almost half of the unique spike-specific TCRs recognized epitopes lying outside the regions that are mutated in the B.1.351 and B.1.1.7 variants. Participants were mostly white British, with more females than males. The authors suggested clonal diversity may have been underestimated. Vaccine-associated CD4 TCRs spanned the whole spike protein, with dominant responses in regions 160-218 and 743-854. Because no day 14 peak-response samples were available, the repertoires could be characterized only after the peak T cell response. The 56-69-year group was small, and its depth increase did not reach significance, likely because of low power. Conclusions about previously exposed vaccinees are limited, since just a handful of AZD1222 recipients were seropositive for SARS-CoV-2 at baseline.

This clonotype was obtained from an adult who received the AZD1222 COVID-19 vaccine. The chain joins TRBV4-1 to TRBJ2-1; TRBD1 lines up with 7 middle nucleotides. Source: peripheral blood, taken 28 days after the second AZD1222 dose. CDR3 reads: CASSQDDREWSYNEQFF. The DNA sequence follows: TGCGCCAGCAGCCAAGATGACAGGGAGTGGTCCTACAATGAGCAGTTCTTC.